The 4 T cell receptor beta chains below come from one sample, sequenced in a study of T cell responses to AZD1222 COVID-19 vaccine. TCRdb's table, derived via immunoSEQ multiplex PCR, lists solely in-frame clones and lacks some. The sample yields under 150,000 clones, roughly 92% seen once. The sample here was peripheral blood, taken 28 days after the second AZD1222 dose. The receptor set was obtained from an adult who received the AZD1222 COVID-19 vaccine.

The gene calls are TRBV28 and TRBJ1-4; no reliable D call. The CDR3 covers 15 residues. In germline, CDR1 is MDHEN, CDR2 SYDVKM. Trimming pared 7 bases from V and 0 bases from J, leaving 12 bases between. This CDR3 is CASKRGPTTNEKLFF. The CDR3 nucleotides read TGTGCCAGCAAAAGAGGGCCGACAACTAATGAAAAACTGTTTTTT. The full variable domain, completed using reference TRBV28 and TRBJ1-4, is DVKVTQSSRYLVKRTGEKVFLECVQDMDHENMFWYRQDPGLGLRLIYFSYDVKMKEKGDIPEGYSVSREKKERFSLILESASTNQTSMYLCASKRGPTTNEKLFFGSGTQLSVL.

This clone showed up just a few times. This chain uses TRBV4-1 with TRBJ2-7; D uncertain. Trimming stripped 0 bases from V and 3 bases from J, with 15 bases between. The CDR3 is made up of 16 amino acids. CDR1 is MGHRA and CDR2 is YSYEKL in the germline V gene. CDR3 in DNA: TGCGCCAGCAGCCAAGATCACGGCGGAGAGGTCTACGAGCAGTACTTC. It is translated as CASSQDHGGEVYEQYF.

The chain has TRBV9 and TRBJ1-5; no clear D gene. V gave up 2 bases and J gave up 0 bases, with 6 bases separating them. CDR1 is SGDLS, CDR2 YYNGEE, per germline. The CDR3 length is 14 residues. The CDR3 sequence: CASSVQDSNQPQHF. The DNA of the CDR3 is TGTGCCAGCAGCGTCCAAGATAGCAATCAGCCCCAGCATTTT.

The rearrangement uses TRBV2 and TRBJ1-6, with D maybe TRBD1 (6 bases). In germline, CDR1 is SNHLY, CDR2 FYNNEI. Trimming shortened V by 6 bases and J by 10 bases, and 13 bases separated the two germline ends. The CDR3 is 13 amino acids. This chain's CDR3 is CASRDETGSPLHF. The CDR3 DNA follows: TGTGCCAGCAGGGATGAGACAGGATCACCCCTCCACTTT.